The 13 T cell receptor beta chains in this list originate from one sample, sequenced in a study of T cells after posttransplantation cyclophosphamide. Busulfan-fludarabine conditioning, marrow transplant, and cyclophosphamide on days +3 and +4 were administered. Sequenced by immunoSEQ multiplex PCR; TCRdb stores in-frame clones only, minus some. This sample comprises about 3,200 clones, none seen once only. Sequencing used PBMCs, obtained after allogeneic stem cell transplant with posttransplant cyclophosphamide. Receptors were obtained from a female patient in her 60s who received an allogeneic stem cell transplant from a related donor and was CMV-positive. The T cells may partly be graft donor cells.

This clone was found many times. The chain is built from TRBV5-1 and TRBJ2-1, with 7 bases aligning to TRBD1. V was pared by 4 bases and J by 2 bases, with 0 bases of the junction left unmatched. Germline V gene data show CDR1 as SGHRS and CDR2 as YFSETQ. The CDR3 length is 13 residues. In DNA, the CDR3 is TGCGCCAGCAGCGGGACAGCCTACAATGAGCAGTTCTTC. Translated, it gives CASSGTAYNEQFF.

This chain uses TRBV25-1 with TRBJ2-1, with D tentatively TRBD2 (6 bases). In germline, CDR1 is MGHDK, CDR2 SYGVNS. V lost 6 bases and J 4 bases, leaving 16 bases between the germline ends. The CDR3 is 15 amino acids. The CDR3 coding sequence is TGTGCCAGCAGGAAACCGGGACTCACTTACAATGAGCAGTTCTTC. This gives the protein CASRKPGLTYNEQFF.

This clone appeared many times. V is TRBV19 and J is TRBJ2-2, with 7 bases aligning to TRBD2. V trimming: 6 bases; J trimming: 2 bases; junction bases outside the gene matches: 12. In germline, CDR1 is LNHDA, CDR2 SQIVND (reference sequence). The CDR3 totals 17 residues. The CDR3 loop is CASSRRAGRGNTGELFF. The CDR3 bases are TGTGCCAGTAGCCGTAGGGCAGGGAGGGGAAACACCGGGGAGCTGTTTTTT.

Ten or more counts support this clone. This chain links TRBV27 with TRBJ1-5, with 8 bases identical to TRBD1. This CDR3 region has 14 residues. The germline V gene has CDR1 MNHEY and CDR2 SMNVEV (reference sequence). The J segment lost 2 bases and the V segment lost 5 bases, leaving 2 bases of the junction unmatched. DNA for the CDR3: TGTGCCAGCAGTCCGGACAGGGGCAATCAGCCCCAGCATTTT. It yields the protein CASSPDRGNQPQHF.

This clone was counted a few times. CDR3 sequence: CAWGRGVGNTIYF. CDR3 coding DNA: TGTGCCTGGGGACGGGGGGTGGGAAACACCATATATTTT. The chain carries TRBV30 and TRBJ1-3, with D possibly TRBD1 on 5 matching bases. The CDR3 consists of 13 residues. V was pared by 5 bases and J by 4 bases, with 12 bases between. Per the germline V gene, CDR1 is GTSNPN and CDR2 is SVGIG (reference sequence).

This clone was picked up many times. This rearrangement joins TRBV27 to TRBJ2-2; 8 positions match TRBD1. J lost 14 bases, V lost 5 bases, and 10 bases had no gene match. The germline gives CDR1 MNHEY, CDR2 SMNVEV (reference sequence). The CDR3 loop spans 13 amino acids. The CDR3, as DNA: TGTGCCAGCAGTCTACTGACAGGGGCCCGACTGTTTTTT. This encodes CASSLLTGARLFF.

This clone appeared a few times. This CDR3 is CAWSVLRGGYEQYF. The CDR3 DNA reads as TGTGCCTGGAGTGTACTTCGGGGGGGATACGAGCAGTACTTC. V and J are TRBV30 and TRBJ2-7; 8 positions match TRBD2. The V segment lost 0 bases and the J segment 4 bases; nucleotides outside the gene matches: 5. The germline V gene encodes CDR1 GTSNPN and CDR2 SVGIG (reference sequence). There are 14 residues in the CDR3.

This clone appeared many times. CDR3 in DNA: TGTGCCAGCAGTCCCCGAGGGGCGGGGTGGAGCTACGAGCAGTACTTC. It is translated as CASSPRGAGWSYEQYF. V usage is TRBV27 and J usage is TRBJ2-7; tentatively, D is TRBD2 (6 bases). This CDR3 spans 16 amino acids. V dropped 5 bases and J dropped 3 bases, with 20 bases sitting between them. CDR1 MNHEY and CDR2 SMNVEV come from the germline V gene (reference sequence).

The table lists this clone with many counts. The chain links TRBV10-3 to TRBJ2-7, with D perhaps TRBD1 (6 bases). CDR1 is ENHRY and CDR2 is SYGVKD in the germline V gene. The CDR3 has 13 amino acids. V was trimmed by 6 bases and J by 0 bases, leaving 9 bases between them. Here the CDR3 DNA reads TGTGCCATCAGGCAACAGGGCTCCTACGAGCAGTACTTC. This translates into CAIRQQGSYEQYF.

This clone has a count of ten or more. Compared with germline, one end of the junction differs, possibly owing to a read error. The CDR3 is CATGTGFGPGMAF. CDR3 bases: TGTGCCACCGGAACAGGTTTCGGTCCTGGGATGGCCTTC. The genes are TRBV28 and TRBJ1-2; D is perhaps TRBD1 (5 bases). The CDR3 is 13 amino acids. Germline V gene lookup returns CDR1 MDHEN and CDR2 SYDVKM.

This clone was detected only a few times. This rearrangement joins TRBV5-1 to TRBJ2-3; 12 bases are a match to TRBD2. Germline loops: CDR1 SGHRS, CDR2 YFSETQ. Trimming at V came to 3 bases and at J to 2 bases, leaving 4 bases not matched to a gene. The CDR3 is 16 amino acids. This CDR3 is CASSWRTSGNTDTQYF. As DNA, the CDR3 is TGCGCCAGCAGCTGGAGGACTAGCGGGAACACAGATACGCAGTATTTT. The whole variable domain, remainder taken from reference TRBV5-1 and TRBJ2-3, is KAGVTQTPRYLIKTRGQQVTLSCSPISGHRSVSWYQQTPGQGLQFLFEYFSETQRNKGNFPGRFSGRQFSNSRSEMNVSTLELGDSALYLCASSWRTSGNTDTQYFGPGTRLTVL.

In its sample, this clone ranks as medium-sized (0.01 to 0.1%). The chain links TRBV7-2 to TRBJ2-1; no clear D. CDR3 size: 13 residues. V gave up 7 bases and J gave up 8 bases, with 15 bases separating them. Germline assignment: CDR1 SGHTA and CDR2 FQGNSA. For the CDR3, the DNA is TGTGCCAGCATCCTTTCTGGCGGCCATGAGCAGTTCTTC. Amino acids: CASILSGGHEQFF.

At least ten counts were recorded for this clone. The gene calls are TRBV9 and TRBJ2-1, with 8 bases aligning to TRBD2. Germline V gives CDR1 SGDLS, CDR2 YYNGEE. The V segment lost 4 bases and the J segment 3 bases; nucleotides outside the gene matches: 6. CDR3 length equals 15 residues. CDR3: CASSPGGTSYNEQFF. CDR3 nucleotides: TGTGCCAGCAGCCCCGGCGGGACTAGCTACAATGAGCAGTTCTTC.